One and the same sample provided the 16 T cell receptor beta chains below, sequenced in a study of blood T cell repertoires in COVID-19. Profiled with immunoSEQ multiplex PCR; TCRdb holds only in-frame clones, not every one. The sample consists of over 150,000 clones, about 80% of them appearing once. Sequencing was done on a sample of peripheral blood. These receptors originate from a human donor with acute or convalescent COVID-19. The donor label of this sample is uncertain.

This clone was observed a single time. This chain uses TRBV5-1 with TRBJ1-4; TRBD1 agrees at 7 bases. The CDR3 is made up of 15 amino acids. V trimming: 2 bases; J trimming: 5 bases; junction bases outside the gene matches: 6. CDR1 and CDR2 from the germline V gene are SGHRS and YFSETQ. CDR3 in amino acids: CASSFASQGNEKLFF. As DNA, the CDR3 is TGCGCCAGCAGCTTTGCATCACAGGGGAATGAAAAACTGTTTTTT.

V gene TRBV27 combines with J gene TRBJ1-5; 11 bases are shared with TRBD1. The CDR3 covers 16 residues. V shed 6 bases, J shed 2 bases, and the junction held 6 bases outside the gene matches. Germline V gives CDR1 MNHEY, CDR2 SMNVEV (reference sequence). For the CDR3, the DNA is TGTGCCAGCAGCTCCGGGACAGGGGGACGCAATCAGCCCCAGCATTTT. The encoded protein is CASSSGTGGRNQPQHF.

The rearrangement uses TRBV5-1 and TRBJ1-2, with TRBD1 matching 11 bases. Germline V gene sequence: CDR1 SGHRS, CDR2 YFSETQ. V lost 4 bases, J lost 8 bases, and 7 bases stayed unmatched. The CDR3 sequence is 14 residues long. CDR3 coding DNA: TGCGCCAGCAGCCCCGGACAGGGGGCGAGAGGCTACACCTTC. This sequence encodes CASSPGQGARGYTF.

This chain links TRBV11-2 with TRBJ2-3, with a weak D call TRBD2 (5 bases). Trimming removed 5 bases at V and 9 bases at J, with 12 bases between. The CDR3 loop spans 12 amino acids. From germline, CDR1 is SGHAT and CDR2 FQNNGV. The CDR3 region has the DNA TGTGCCAGCAGCCCCCGAGGGAAGACGCAGTATTTT. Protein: CASSPRGKTQYF. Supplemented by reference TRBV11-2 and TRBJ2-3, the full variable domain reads EAGVAQSPRYKIIEKRQSVAFWCNPISGHATLYWYQQILGQGPKLLIQFQNNGVVDDSQLPKDRFSAERLKGVDSTLKIQPAKLEDSAVYLCASSPRGKTQYFGPGTRLTVL.

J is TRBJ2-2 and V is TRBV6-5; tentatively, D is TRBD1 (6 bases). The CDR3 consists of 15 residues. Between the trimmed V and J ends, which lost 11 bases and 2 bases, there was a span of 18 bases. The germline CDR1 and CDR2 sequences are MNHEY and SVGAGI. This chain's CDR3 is CASASGTFNTGELFF. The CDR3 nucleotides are TGTGCCTCAGCGTCGGGGACATTTAACACCGGGGAGCTGTTTTTT.

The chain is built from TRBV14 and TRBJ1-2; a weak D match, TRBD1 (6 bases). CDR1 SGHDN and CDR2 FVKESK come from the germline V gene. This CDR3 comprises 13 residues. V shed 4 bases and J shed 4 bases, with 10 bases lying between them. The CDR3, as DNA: TGTGCCAGCAGCCGTTCGGACAGCTATGGCTACACCTTC. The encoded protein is CASSRSDSYGYTF.

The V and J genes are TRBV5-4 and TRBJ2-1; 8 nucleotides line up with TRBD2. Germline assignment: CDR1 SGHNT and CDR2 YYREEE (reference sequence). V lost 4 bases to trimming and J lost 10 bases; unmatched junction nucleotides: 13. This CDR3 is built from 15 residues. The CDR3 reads CASSAGERGQLEQFF. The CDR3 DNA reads TGTGCCAGCAGCGCCGGGGAGCGGGGGCAATTGGAGCAGTTCTTC. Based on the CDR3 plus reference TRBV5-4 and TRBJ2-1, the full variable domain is ETGVTQSPTHLIKTRGQQVTLRCSSQSGHNTVSWYQQALGQGPQFIFQYYREEENGRGNFPPRFSGLQFPNYSSELNVNALELDDSALYLCASSAGERGQLEQFFGPGTRLTVL.

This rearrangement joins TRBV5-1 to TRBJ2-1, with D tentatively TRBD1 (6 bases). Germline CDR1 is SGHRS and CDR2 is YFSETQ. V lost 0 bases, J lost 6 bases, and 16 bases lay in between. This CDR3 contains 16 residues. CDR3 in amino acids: CASSLATGARINEQFF. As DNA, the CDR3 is TGCGCCAGCAGCTTGGCGACAGGCGCCCGGATCAATGAGCAGTTCTTC.

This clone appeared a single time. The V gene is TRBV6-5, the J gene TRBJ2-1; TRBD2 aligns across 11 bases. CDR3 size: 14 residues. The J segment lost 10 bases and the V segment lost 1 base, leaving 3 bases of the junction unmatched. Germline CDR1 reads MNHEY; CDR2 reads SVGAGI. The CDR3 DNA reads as TGTGCCAGCAGTTACTTGGGACTAGCGGACGAGCAGTTCTTC. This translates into CASSYLGLADEQFF.

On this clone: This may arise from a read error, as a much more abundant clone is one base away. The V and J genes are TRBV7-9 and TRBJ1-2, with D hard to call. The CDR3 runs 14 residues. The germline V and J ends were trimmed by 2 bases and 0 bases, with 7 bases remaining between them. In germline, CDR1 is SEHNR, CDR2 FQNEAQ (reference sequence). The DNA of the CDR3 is TGTGCCAGCAGCTTACAGGACTCTAACTATGGCTACACCTTC. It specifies CASSLQDSNYGYTF. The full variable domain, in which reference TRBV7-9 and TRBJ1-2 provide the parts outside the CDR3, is DTGVSQNPRHKITKRGQNVTFRCDPISEHNRLYWYRQTLGQGPEFLTYFQNEAQLEKSRLLSDRFSAERPKGSFSTLEIQRTEQGDSAMYLCASSLQDSNYGYTFGSGTRLTVV.

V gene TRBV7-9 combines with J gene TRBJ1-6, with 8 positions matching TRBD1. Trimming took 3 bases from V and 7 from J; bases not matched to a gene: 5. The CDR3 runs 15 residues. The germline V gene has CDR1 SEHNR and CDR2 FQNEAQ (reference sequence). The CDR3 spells CASSFPGGKNSPLHF. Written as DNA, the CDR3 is TGTGCCAGCAGCTTCCCAGGGGGCAAGAATTCACCCCTCCACTTT. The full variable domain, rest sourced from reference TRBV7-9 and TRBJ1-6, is DTGVSQNPRHKITKRGQNVTFRCDPISEHNRLYWYRQTLGQGPEFLTYFQNEAQLEKSRLLSDRFSAERPKGSFSTLEIQRTEQGDSAMYLCASSFPGGKNSPLHFGNGTRLTVT.

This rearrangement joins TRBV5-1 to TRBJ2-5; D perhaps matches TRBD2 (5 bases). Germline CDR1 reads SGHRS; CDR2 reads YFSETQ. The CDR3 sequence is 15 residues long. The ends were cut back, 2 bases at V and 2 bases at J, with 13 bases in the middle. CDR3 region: CASSFFGEGQETQYF. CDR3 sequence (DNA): TGCGCCAGCAGCTTTTTCGGGGAAGGGCAAGAGACCCAGTACTTC.

The CDR3 DNA sequence: TGTGCCAGCTCACCACTCGAGGGGGCAACTAATGAAAAACTGTTTTTT. The encoded protein is CASSPLEGATNEKLFF. This chain connects TRBV18 to TRBJ1-4; D is possibly TRBD1 (6 bases). The ends were cut back, 1 base at V and 0 bases at J, with 9 bases in the middle. There are 16 residues in the CDR3. CDR1 is KGHSH and CDR2 is LQKENI in the germline V gene.

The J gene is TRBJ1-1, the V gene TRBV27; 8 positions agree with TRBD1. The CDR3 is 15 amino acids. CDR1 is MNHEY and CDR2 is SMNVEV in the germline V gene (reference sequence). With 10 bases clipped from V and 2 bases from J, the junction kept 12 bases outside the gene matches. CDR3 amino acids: CATSPRDRPNTEAFF. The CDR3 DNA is TGTGCCACCTCACCCCGGGACAGGCCAAACACTGAAGCTTTCTTT.

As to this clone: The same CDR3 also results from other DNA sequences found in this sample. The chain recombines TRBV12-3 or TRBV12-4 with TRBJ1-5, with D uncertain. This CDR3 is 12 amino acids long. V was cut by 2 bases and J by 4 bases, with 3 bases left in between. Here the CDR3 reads CASSLLNQPQHF. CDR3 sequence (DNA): TGTGCCAGCAGTTTACTGAATCAGCCCCAGCATTTT.

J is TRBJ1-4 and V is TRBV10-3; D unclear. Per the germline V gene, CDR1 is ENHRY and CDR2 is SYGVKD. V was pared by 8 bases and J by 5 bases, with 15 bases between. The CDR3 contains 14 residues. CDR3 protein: CAIGSGLGNEKLFF. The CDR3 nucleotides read TGTGCCATCGGTTCCGGCCTGGGCAATGAAAAACTGTTTTTT.